The subject of this entry is one TCR beta chain. Its antigen remains undetermined. Qualities for individual bases were not recorded, and no much larger clone is one base off. The germline V gene encodes CDR1 MNHNY and CDR2 SVGAGI (reference sequence). The junction shows trimming of 3 bases on V and 2 bases on J, plus 8 bases between the germline ends. Including the terminal cysteine and phenylalanine, the CDR3 comprises 14 residues. Just the 42-base CDR3 DNA is kept, in frame starting at base 1. Receptor amplification or capture employed the immunoSEQ multiplex PCR assay. Some 100,000 TCR templates per sample were assayed by the deep sequencing platform. Genomic DNA extracted from sorted T cells was used for TCRbeta CDR3 sequencing. Turning to the authors' computational methods: The R programming language was used for clonal analysis of TCRbeta CDR3 data. Alloreactive CD4+ and CD8+ clones were identified by comparing unstimulated samples to CFSE-low samples taken after the reaction. Alloreactive CD4+ clones were assigned to regulatory or non-regulatory origin by matching sequences to sorted unstimulated Treg and non-Treg repertoires. Not all clones reach the TCRdb copy of this immuneACCESS table, which keeps in-frame sequences only. Checked studies attribute under half of the gap to unresolved V genes and leave the rest unexplained. V and J calls plus clone size are reproduced from that table; the DNA served to infer D and trimming. This sample has some 90,000 clones in its table, and about 90% of those were observed once. In total, the top ten clones hold about 15% of the sample.

This specimen belongs to a study of siplizumab effects on memory and regulatory T cells (dated by TCRdb to the late 2010s). In terms of the full investigation: The study examined how the anti-CD2 antibody siplizumab affects alloreactive T-cell subsets in allogeneic mixed lymphocyte reactions built from human PBMCs.

Sorted unstimulated T cells and proliferating T cells recovered from mixed lymphocyte reactions underwent TCRbeta CDR3 sequencing. Fresh whole blood from approximately ten HLA-typed healthy donors was used to isolate PBMCs. The study at large found these results: In reactions with siplizumab, an average of about 62% of mappable alloreactive CD4+ clones were Treg-derived, compared with 25% to 30% in control reactions. Whether proliferating Tregs from siplizumab cultures actually had suppressive function was not functionally confirmed. A naive or memory phenotype could not be assigned to roughly 75-95% of proliferating CD4+ or CD8+ clones. Because sequences below about 10^-5 frequency were poorly captured, only a minor fraction of alloreactive clones could be mapped to unstimulated subsets. Siplizumab significantly reduced the cumulative frequency of alloreactive sequences traceable to unstimulated CD4+ memory T cells. Compared with memory T cells, unstimulated naive T cells appeared more diverse, and naive cells seemed to make a substantial contribution to the alloresponse.

The receptor was derived from a human donor in good health. The rearranged chain carries TRBV6-6 and TRBJ1-5; too little of a D gene remains to name it. The sequenced sample was CD4+ T cells sorted from blood. The encoded CDR3 is CASSYPGGNQPQHF. The sequence in DNA is TGTGCCAGCAGTTATCCAGGAGGCAATCAGCCCCAGCATTTT.